This TCR beta chain appears in the sequencing data of a study of breast tumors, draining lymph nodes, adjacent tissues. The CDR3 totals 13 residues. The germline V gene encodes CDR1 MGHRA and CDR2 YSYEKL. Trimming pared 1 base from V and 2 bases from J, leaving 5 bases between. This clonotype was recorded many times. What it recognizes is unknown. TCRdb analysed the multiplex PCR reads with MiXCR anew, one entry per CDR3 protein. Here the sample spans approximately 63,000 distinct CDR3 sequences, roughly 59% being singletons. Study-level points and caveats: Compared with basal-like, luminal-like tumors shared significantly more repertoire with nontumor tissue. Data only fit, rather than demonstrated, lymph node origin of most tumor T cells. Tumors had less TCR diversity than lymph nodes, more than nontumor tissue. The data were judged consistent with most tumor T cells coming from lymph node and expanding in tumor.

The clonotype originates from a female donor with breast cancer. Some clones in this sample may be carry-over from other donors' samples. The specimen was breast tumor tissue. The chain combines TRBV4-1 with TRBJ2-5; D call uncertain. The CDR3 reads CASSQASQETQYF. The CDR3, as DNA: TGCGCCAGCAGCCAAGCCTCTCAAGAGACCCAGTACTTC.